The 22 T cell receptor beta chains listed next were all sequenced from one sample in a study of technical replicates of blood from a few donors (TCRdb year 2017). Receptor amplification or capture employed the immunoSEQ multiplex PCR assay. TCRdb obtained this table from immuneACCESS and retained in-frame rearrangements with V and J assigned. These tables miss some clones; where compared with another copy, unresolved V genes account for less than half of the shortfall, and the remainder is unexplained. Here the sample has 100,000 or so clones; approximately 96% occur a single time. Together, the top ten hold about 0.22% of the sample. The sequenced sample was T cells isolated from PBMCs. These TCRs come from a human donor in good health.

This chain connects TRBV7-8 to TRBJ2-3; 14 nucleotides align to TRBD2. The V and J ends lost 5 bases and 0 bases, in that order; junction bases with no gene match: 13. This CDR3 has 20 residues. Germline-derived CDR1 and CDR2 are SGHVS and FQNEAQ. The CDR3 region has the DNA TGTGCCAGCAGCCCAGGACTAGCGGGAGGAACCTTCCCTAGCACAGATACGCAGTATTTT. Protein product: CASSPGLAGGTFPSTDTQYF.

The rearrangement uses TRBV7-9 and TRBJ2-7; perhaps TRBD2 as D (6 bases). The CDR3 spans 18 residues. Between the trimmed V and J ends, which lost 5 bases and 2 bases, there was a span of 25 bases. CDR1 is SEHNR, CDR2 FQNEAQ, per germline (reference sequence). The CDR3 nucleotides are TGTGCCAGCAGCACTACTCCAATCGCCGCGGGGATAACCTACGAGCAGTACTTC. The encoded protein is CASSTTPIAAGITYEQYF.

The rearrangement uses TRBV5-1 and TRBJ1-1; the D gene is possibly TRBD1 (6 bases). The ends were cut back, 4 bases at V and 7 bases at J, with 17 bases in the middle. Germline V gene lookup returns CDR1 SGHRS and CDR2 YFSETQ. The CDR3 is made up of 14 amino acids. The CDR3 DNA reads as TGCGCCAGCAGCCTGGGGGCAGCCTCGGTTGAAGCTTTCTTT. Translating it yields CASSLGAASVEAFF. Drawing the rest from reference TRBV5-1 and TRBJ1-1, the complete variable domain is KAGVTQTPRYLIKTRGQQVTLSCSPISGHRSVSWYQQTPGQGLQFLFEYFSETQRNKGNFPGRFSGRQFSNSRSEMNVSTLELGDSALYLCASSLGAASVEAFFGQGTRLTVV.

In its sample, this clone was seen a few times. V gene TRBV7-9 combines with J gene TRBJ1-1; tentatively, D is TRBD1 (5 bases). The V end was cut by 7 bases, the J end by 10 bases, with 19 bases between. Germline V gene lookup returns CDR1 SEHNR and CDR2 FQNEAQ (reference sequence). The CDR3 loop spans 13 amino acids. The CDR3 DNA is TGTGCCAGCATCCTAAGGGAGGGCGGGGGAGCTTTCTTT. This translates into CASILREGGGAFF.

This chain links TRBV11-3 with TRBJ1-2; D might be TRBD1 (5 bases). The V and J ends lost 1 base and 2 bases respectively, with 8 bases between them. Germline V gives CDR1 SGHNT, CDR2 YENEEA. The CDR3 runs 14 residues. The CDR3 DNA follows: TGTGCCAGCAGCTTAGGGCAGGGAAACTATGGCTACACCTTC. Translation gives CASSLGQGNYGYTF.

The J gene is TRBJ1-5, the V gene TRBV4-1; D ambiguous. The V and J ends lost 1 base and 6 bases respectively, with 16 bases between them. Germline-derived CDR1 and CDR2 are MGHRA and YSYEKL. This CDR3 is 16 amino acids long. CDR3: CASSQVANIALQPQHF. DNA for the CDR3: TGCGCCAGCAGCCAAGTGGCGAATATAGCACTTCAGCCCCAGCATTTT.

The chain is built from TRBV5-6 and TRBJ2-1, with a tentative D call TRBD2 (5 bases). The CDR3 is 14 residues long. Germline values: CDR1 SGHDT, CDR2 YYEEEE. V lost 7 bases to trimming and J lost 3 bases, with 14 bases between them. The chain's CDR3 is CASLRALGYNEQFF. CDR3 nucleotide sequence: TGTGCCAGCCTGCGGGCACTAGGCTACAATGAGCAGTTCTTC.

The CDR3 spells CASRFPGDRNTEAFF. In nucleotides, the CDR3 is TGTGCCAGCAGGTTCCCCGGGGACAGGAACACTGAAGCTTTCTTT. The chain employs TRBV28 and TRBJ1-1; TRBD1 agrees at 7 bases. Per the germline V gene, CDR1 is MDHEN and CDR2 is SYDVKM. This CDR3 is 15 amino acids long. V shed 6 bases and J 1 base; nucleotides not matched to a gene: 8.

This chain joins TRBV6-6 and TRBJ2-7; no definite D call. The CDR3 is 13 amino acids. V dropped 10 bases and J dropped 0 bases, with 13 bases sitting between them. In germline, CDR1 is MNHNY, CDR2 SVGAGI (reference sequence). CDR3 amino acids: CATRSGNSYEQYF. CDR3 in DNA: TGTGCCACCCGATCGGGTAACTCCTACGAGCAGTACTTC.

This sequence joins TRBV7-9 and TRBJ2-3; tentative D call: TRBD2 (5 bases). V was cut by 1 base and J by 3 bases, with 14 bases left in between. This CDR3 contains 16 residues. CDR1 SEHNR and CDR2 FQNEAQ come from the germline V gene (reference sequence). CDR3 in DNA: TGTGCCAGCAGCTTAGGAGTATGGGAGACAACAGATACGCAGTATTTT. Translated: CASSLGVWETTDTQYF.

The V call is TRBV20-1, the J call TRBJ2-7; D is possibly TRBD2 (5 bases). CDR3 length equals 11 residues. Trimming took off 6 bases at V and 7 bases at J, with 13 bases between the two ends. From germline, CDR1 is DFQATT and CDR2 SNEGSKA (reference sequence). The CDR3 bases are TGCAGTGCCGACTACGTGAGTGAGCAGTACTTC. It is translated as CSADYVSEQYF.

The J gene is TRBJ1-2, the V gene TRBV6-5; 10 bases match TRBD1. J gave up 1 base and V 5 bases, and 4 bases lay outside the gene matches. The CDR3 loop spans 15 amino acids. Germline V gene data show CDR1 as MNHEY and CDR2 as SVGAGI. CDR3 nucleotide sequence: TGTGCCAGCAGTCGACAGGGGGCGATTAACTATGGCTACACCTTC. Its translation is CASSRQGAINYGYTF.

The J gene is TRBJ2-1, the V gene TRBV11-2, with 8 nucleotides matching TRBD1. J lost 8 bases, V lost 6 bases, and 9 bases had no gene match. This CDR3 is built from 14 residues. The germline V gene has CDR1 SGHAT and CDR2 FQNNGV. This chain's CDR3 is CASRNRGDVDEQFF. The CDR3 region has the DNA TGTGCCAGCAGAAACAGGGGGGATGTAGATGAGCAGTTCTTC.

In this sample, this clone turned up once. V and J are TRBV19 and TRBJ2-3; the match to TRBD1 covers 11 bases. The CDR3 length is 16 residues. Germline assignment: CDR1 LNHDA and CDR2 SQIVND (reference sequence). The ends lost 5 bases at V and 6 bases at J; junction bases unmatched: 10. The CDR3 loop is CASSADAGTGGDTQYF. The CDR3 nucleotides are TGTGCCAGTAGTGCCGACGCCGGGACAGGGGGGGATACGCAGTATTTT.

The rearrangement uses TRBV6-1 and TRBJ1-2; perhaps TRBD1 as D (6 bases). The length of the CDR3 is 14 residues. Germline-derived CDR1 and CDR2 are MNHNS and SASEGT. V was trimmed by 6 bases and J by 4 bases, leaving 15 bases between them. The CDR3 sequence: CASRNTGTIYGYTF. For the CDR3, the DNA is TGTGCCAGCAGGAATACAGGGACGATCTATGGCTACACCTTC.

The chain employs TRBV18 and TRBJ2-6, with D perhaps TRBD1 (6 bases). The CDR3 is made up of 17 amino acids. V was cut by 2 bases and J by 1 base, with 12 bases left in between. The germline V gene has CDR1 KGHSH and CDR2 LQKENI. CDR3 nucleotide sequence: TGTGCCAGCTCACCAGACAGGTTTGGGTCTGGGGCCAACGTCCTGACTTTC. This codes for CASSPDRFGSGANVLTF.

The chain has TRBV28 and TRBJ1-1; D gene ambiguous. V lost 5 bases to trimming and J lost 2 bases, with 9 bases between them. The CDR3 runs to 13 residues. The germline CDR1 and CDR2 sequences are MDHEN and SYDVKM. CDR3 in amino acids: CASSNTVNTEAFF. CDR3 nucleotides: TGTGCCAGCAGTAACACAGTAAACACTGAAGCTTTCTTT.

The chain links TRBV18 to TRBJ2-6, with a weak D call TRBD1 (6 bases). Deletions cut 5 bases from V and 16 bases from J, with 33 bases between. The V gene's germline CDR1 is KGHSH and CDR2 LQKENI. The CDR3 sequence is 18 residues long. The chain's CDR3 is CASSTEWDIYKSGQRLTF. CDR3 sequence (DNA): TGTGCCAGCTCAACGGAGTGGGACATTTACAAGTCGGGCCAACGTCTGACTTTC.

This chain joins TRBV6-5 and TRBJ1-1; no reliable D call. This CDR3 comprises 13 residues. Per germline, CDR1 MNHEY and CDR2 SVGAGI. The ends were cut back, 10 bases at V and 1 base at J, with 13 bases in the middle. The CDR3 spells CATARGGNTEAFF. In DNA form, the CDR3 reads TGTGCCACAGCCCGTGGAGGGAACACTGAAGCTTTCTTT.

On this clone itself: This sample includes further DNA sequences coding for the same CDR3. The chain links TRBV7-9 to TRBJ2-1; 10 nucleotides agree with TRBD2. The CDR3 has 14 residues. Germline CDR1 SEHNR, CDR2 FQNEAQ (reference sequence). Trimming cost V 1 base and J 6 bases; bases outside gene matches: 0. CDR3 protein: CASSLGLAGNEQFF. The DNA for the CDR3 is TGTGCCAGCAGCTTAGGACTAGCGGGCAATGAGCAGTTCTTC.

This chain uses TRBV5-1 with TRBJ1-1; D is unresolved. Germline lookup yields CDR1 SGHRS and CDR2 YFSETQ. CDR3 length: 15 residues. V was clipped by 4 bases and J by 2 bases, with 15 bases between them. The CDR3 loop is CASSVRYRTNTEAFF. CDR3 bases: TGCGCCAGCAGCGTACGTTACAGAACCAACACTGAAGCTTTCTTT. The whole variable domain, filled in from reference TRBV5-1 and TRBJ1-1, reads KAGVTQTPRYLIKTRGQQVTLSCSPISGHRSVSWYQQTPGQGLQFLFEYFSETQRNKGNFPGRFSGRQFSNSRSEMNVSTLELGDSALYLCASSVRYRTNTEAFFGQGTRLTVV.

This chain links TRBV5-1 with TRBJ2-1, with no clear D. Trimming shortened V by 4 bases and J by 7 bases, and 9 bases separated the two germline ends. This CDR3 comprises 12 residues. The V gene's germline CDR1 is SGHRS and CDR2 YFSETQ. CDR3 region: CASSILFNEQFF. CDR3 nucleotide sequence: TGCGCCAGCAGCATCCTCTTTAATGAGCAGTTCTTC.